The 3 T cell receptor beta chains below were found in one sample sequenced in a study of blood T cell repertoires in COVID-19. Clones were read by immunoSEQ multiplex PCR, and TCRdb kept only the in-frame ones, dropping some. Of 50,000 to 60,000 clones in the sample, 90% were seen once. Sequenced sample: peripheral blood. Every receptor here comes from a woman aged 80 or older with acute or convalescent COVID-19.

The rearrangement joins TRBV19 to TRBJ1-1; TRBD1 matches at 9 bases. V gave up 7 bases and J gave up 5 bases; unmatched junction bases: 5. The CDR3 runs 13 residues. Germline V CDR1 and CDR2: LNHDA, SQIVND (reference sequence). The CDR3 bases are TGTGCCAGTATCCAACAGGGGGCGACTGAAGCTTTCTTT. It translates to CASIQQGATEAFF. Supplemented by reference TRBV19 and TRBJ1-1, the full variable domain reads DGGITQSPKYLFRKEGQNVTLSCEQNLNHDAMYWYRQDPGQGLRLIYYSQIVNDFQKGDIAEGYSVSREKKESFPLTVTSAQKNPTAFYLCASIQQGATEAFFGQGTRLTVV.

This rearrangement joins TRBV6-2 or TRBV6-3 to TRBJ2-5; D possibly corresponds to TRBD2 (6 bases). The CDR3 has 13 residues. Deletions cut 2 bases from V and 5 bases from J, with 9 bases between. CDR1 is MNHEY and CDR2 is SVGEGT in the germline V gene. The DNA for the CDR3 is TGTGCCAGCAGTTACCGGGAGTGGGAGACCCAGTACTTC. This codes for CASSYREWETQYF.

The genes are TRBV5-4 and TRBJ2-3; 10 bases agree with TRBD2. The germline CDR1 and CDR2 sequences are SGHNT and YYREEE (reference sequence). This CDR3 region has 16 residues. The V and J ends lost 4 bases and 2 bases, in that order; junction bases with no gene match: 7. The CDR3 sequence is CASSRRLAGTTDTQYF. The CDR3 DNA is TGTGCCAGCAGCAGAAGACTAGCGGGTACCACAGATACGCAGTATTTT.